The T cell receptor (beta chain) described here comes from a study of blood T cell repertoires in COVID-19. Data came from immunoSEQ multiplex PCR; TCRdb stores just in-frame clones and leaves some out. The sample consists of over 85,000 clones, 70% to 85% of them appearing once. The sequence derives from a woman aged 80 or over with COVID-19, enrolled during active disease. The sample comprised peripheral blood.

The CDR3 reads CATSDIGREGEQYF. Here the CDR3 DNA reads TGTGCCACCAGTGATATAGGAAGAGAGGGCGAGCAGTACTTC. The rearrangement uses TRBV24-1 and TRBJ2-7, with D tentatively TRBD2 (5 bases). V was clipped by 3 bases and J by 6 bases, with 14 bases between them. CDR1 is KGHDR, CDR2 SFDVKD, per germline. This CDR3 contains 14 residues.